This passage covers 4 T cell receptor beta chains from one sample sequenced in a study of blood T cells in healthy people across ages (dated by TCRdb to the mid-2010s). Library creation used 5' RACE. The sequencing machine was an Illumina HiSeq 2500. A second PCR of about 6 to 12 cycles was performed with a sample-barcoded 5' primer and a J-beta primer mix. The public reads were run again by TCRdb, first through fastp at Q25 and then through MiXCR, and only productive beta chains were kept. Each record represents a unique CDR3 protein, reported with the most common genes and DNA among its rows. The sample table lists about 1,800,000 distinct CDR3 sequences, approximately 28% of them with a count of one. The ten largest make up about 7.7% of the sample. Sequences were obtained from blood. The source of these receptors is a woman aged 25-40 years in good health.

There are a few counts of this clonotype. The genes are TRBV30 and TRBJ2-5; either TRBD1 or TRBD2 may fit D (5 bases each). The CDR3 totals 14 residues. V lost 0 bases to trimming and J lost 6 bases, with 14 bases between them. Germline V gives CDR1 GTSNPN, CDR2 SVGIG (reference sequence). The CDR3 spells CAWSVESREKTQYF. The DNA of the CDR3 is TGTGCCTGGAGTGTAGAGAGCAGGGAGAAGACCCAGTACTTC.

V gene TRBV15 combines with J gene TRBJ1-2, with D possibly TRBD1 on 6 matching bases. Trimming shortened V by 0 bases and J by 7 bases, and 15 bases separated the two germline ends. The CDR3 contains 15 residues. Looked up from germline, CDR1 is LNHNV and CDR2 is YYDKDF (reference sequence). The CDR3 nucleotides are TGTGCCACCAGCAGAGATCTCGTGGGGGCGAGTGGCTACACCTTC. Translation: CATSRDLVGASGYTF.

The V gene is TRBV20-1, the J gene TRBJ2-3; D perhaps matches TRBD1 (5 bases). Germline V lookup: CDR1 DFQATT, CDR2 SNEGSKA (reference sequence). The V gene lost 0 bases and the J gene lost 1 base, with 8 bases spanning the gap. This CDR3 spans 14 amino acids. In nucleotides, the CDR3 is TGCAGTGCTAGAGATGGGGCAGGCACAGATACGCAGTATTTT. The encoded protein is CSARDGAGTDTQYF.

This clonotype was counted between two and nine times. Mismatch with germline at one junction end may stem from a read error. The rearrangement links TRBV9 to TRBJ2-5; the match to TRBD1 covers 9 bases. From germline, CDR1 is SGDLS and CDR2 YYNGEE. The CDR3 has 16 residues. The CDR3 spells CACSTGTGYNEETQYF. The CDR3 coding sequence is TGTGCCTGCAGCACCGGGACAGGGTACAATGAGGAGACCCAGTACTTC.